This entry is about one T cell receptor beta chain. The data stem from a study of control samples from healthy donors and cancer patients. Clones were sequenced by immunoSEQ multiplex PCR, and TCRdb holds only the in-frame ones, with some missing. The sample has about 160,000 clones, roughly 95% seen once; the top ten hold 0.95% to 1.1%. Between the trimmed V and J ends, which lost 5 bases and 3 bases, there was a span of 17 bases. Germline V gene sequence: CDR1 SGHAT, CDR2 FQNNGV. This CDR3 spans 15 amino acids. Sequencing was done on a sample of blood. The chain links TRBV11-2 to TRBJ2-7; a weak D match, TRBD1 (6 bases). This TCR derives from a woman in her 30s in good health. The CDR3 DNA reads TGTGCCAGCAGCCCTGGTACAGGGCAGTTCTACGAGCAGTACTTC. Its protein product is CASSPGTGQFYEQYF.